A selection of T cell receptor beta chains follows, all from one sample in a study of PD-1 blockade in classical Hodgkin lymphoma. Profiling relied on immunoSEQ multiplex PCR, and the TCRdb table lists in-frame clones only, not all of them. Seen here are about 58,000 clones, under 95% observed once, and the top ten hold around 9.3%. The source material was peripheral blood mononuclear cells (PBMCs), sampled before the second cycle of nivolumab. These receptors came from a human donor with classical Hodgkin lymphoma. The CDR3 runs from the conserved cysteine through the conserved F or W. D genes are given only for firm matches. Clone size is not always given. Where it is, it says once, few, many or a class for expanded clones.

clone_size	v_call	d_call	j_call	cdr3_nt	cdr3_aa
.	TRBV6-6	.	TRBJ1-5	TGTGCCAGCAGTTACAATCAGCCCCAGCATTTT	CASSYNQPQHF
.	TRBV6-5	.	TRBJ1-4	TGTGCCAGCTCTACCGGGGGGGAAAAACTGTTTTTT	CASSTGGEKLFF
.	TRBV28	.	TRBJ2-7	TGTGCCAGCAGTTTATTATTTCCGCGACAGGTCATTGCCTACGAGCAGTACTTC	CASSLLFPRQVIAYEQYF
.	TRBV5-4	.	TRBJ1-1	TGTGCCAGCAGCTTGGCCCAAACGGCAGAGGCTTTCTTT	CASSLAQTAEAFF
few	TRBV5-6	.	TRBJ2-7	TGTGCCAGCAGCCAGACAGTTTACGAGCAGTACTTC	CASSQTVYEQYF
.	TRBV19	TRBD2	TRBJ2-7	TGTGCCAGTAGTATTGGACTAGCGGGAGTCGAGCAGTACTTC	CASSIGLAGVEQYF
.	TRBV14	.	TRBJ2-3	TGTGCCAGCAGCCCCCGGGACACCTTCACAGATACGCAGTATTTT	CASSPRDTFTDTQYF
.	TRBV5-8	.	TRBJ1-4	TGTGCCAGCAGCCCCCGGTCCGGGGAGGGAGAAAAACTGTTTTTT	CASSPRSGEGEKLFF
.	TRBV4-1	.	TRBJ1-3	TGCGCCAGCAGCCAAGATCATGGCAAAACGAGCTCTGGAAACACCATATATTTT	CASSQDHGKTSSGNTIYF
.	TRBV5-1	TRBD2	TRBJ2-1	TGCGCCAGCAGCCCGTGGCGGGGGGCAACTACCAATGAGCAGTTCTTC	CASSPWRGATTNEQFF
.	TRBV27	.	TRBJ2-7	TGTGCCAGCAGTACTGGACAGTTCTACGAGCAGTACTTC	CASSTGQFYEQYF
.	TRBV19	.	TRBJ1-1	TGTGCCAGTAGTCGTGCTCTCGAACAGGGTTCTTTCTTT	CASSRALEQGSFF
.	TRBV27	TRBD2	TRBJ2-3	TGTGCCAGCAGTTTGGGAGCGGGAGGGCTCGGCACAGATACGCAGTATTTT	CASSLGAGGLGTDTQYF
once	TRBV5-7	.	TRBJ2-4	TGTGCCCCTCAAGGGGGGCCACCGCAAGGAAAAAACATTCAGTACTTC	CAPQGGPPQGKNIQYF
.	TRBV7-3	.	TRBJ1-2	TGTGCCAGCAGCTTAACATCCGGGGGTGGCTACACCTTC	CASSLTSGGGYTF
.	TRBV18	TRBD1	TRBJ2-5	TGTGCCAGCTCCCTCCGGGACAGGGTCCCGCTTATTCAAGAGACCCAGTACTTC	CASSLRDRVPLIQETQYF
.	TRBV7-3	TRBD2	TRBJ2-5	TGTGCCAGCAGCTTAAGGCCGGGACTAAAAGAGACCCAGTACTTC	CASSLRPGLKETQYF
.	TRBV9	.	TRBJ2-5	TGTGCCAGCAGTGAAGACGGGGGGCTCCAAGAGACCCAGTACTTC	CASSEDGGLQETQYF
.	TRBV4-3	.	TRBJ1-4	TGCGCCAGCAGCCAAGATTTGGACGGGGGAGGAGAAAAACTGTTTTTT	CASSQDLDGGGEKLFF
.	TRBV11-2	.	TRBJ1-1	TGTGCCAGCAGCTTAGTCTTGGGGACCCCTGAAGCTTTCTTT	CASSLVLGTPEAFF
.	TRBV25-1	.	TRBJ2-1	TGTGCCAGCAGTGAATGGTGGGATGAGCAGTTCTTC	CASSEWWDEQFF
.	TRBV6-1	.	TRBJ1-1	TGTGCCAGCACGGGCCTTTACATGAACACTGAAGCTTTCTTT	CASTGLYMNTEAFF
once	TRBV6-4	TRBD2	TRBJ2-2	TGTGCCAGCAGTAGCGGGAGGGACACCGGGGAGCTGTTTTTT	CASSSGRDTGELFF
.	TRBV5-1	TRBD2	TRBJ2-2	TGCGCCAGCTCCGGACTAGCGGGTTTTGGCACCGGGGAGCTGTTTTTT	CASSGLAGFGTGELFF
.	TRBV28	TRBD1	TRBJ2-1	TGTGCCAGCAGTCGGCCGGGGACAGGGGTCAGCTCCTACAATGAGCAGTTCTTC	CASSRPGTGVSSYNEQFF
.	TRBV18	.	TRBJ2-7	TGTGCCAGCTCACCACCGGCACGGGGCGAGCAGTACTTC	CASSPPARGEQYF
.	TRBV7-9	TRBD1	TRBJ2-7	TGTGCCAGCAGCTTAGATGTAGGGGGCTCTTACGAGCAGTACTTC	CASSLDVGGSYEQYF
.	TRBV19	.	TRBJ2-7	TGTGCCAGTAGTATCGGGCCGCTCAGCTCCTACGAGCAGTACTTC	CASSIGPLSSYEQYF
.	TRBV5-5	.	TRBJ1-5	TGTGCCAGCAGCTTGAAACCGAATAGCAATCAGCCCCAGCATTTT	CASSLKPNSNQPQHF
.	TRBV9	TRBD2	TRBJ2-5	TGTGCCAGCAGCGGGGGGACTAGCGGGCTGGTGACCCAGTACTTC	CASSGGTSGLVTQYF
once	TRBV27	.	TRBJ2-7	TGTGCCAGCAGTTTCCGCCTAGCCGCCTACGAGCAGTACTTC	CASSFRLAAYEQYF
.	TRBV27	.	TRBJ2-3	TGTGCCAGCAAAGGAGGGGACCCAAACCGGGACTTGGGCACAGATACGCAGTATTTT	CASKGGDPNRDLGTDTQYF
.	TRBV5-1	.	TRBJ1-1	TGCGCCAGCAGCTTGGAAGGGGATGGTATGAACACTGAAGCTTTCTTT	CASSLEGDGMNTEAFF
.	TRBV6-5	.	TRBJ1-4	TGTGCCAGCAGTTACGGGACAACAACTAATGAAAAACTGTTTTTT	CASSYGTTTNEKLFF
.	TRBV30	TRBD2	TRBJ2-2	TGTGCCTGGAGTGTGGCGGGAGAGAGAGAGCTGTTTTTT	CAWSVAGERELFF
.	TRBV14	.	TRBJ2-3	TGTGCCAGCAGCCAATTCCTGGGGCCTCCAGATACGCAGTATTTT	CASSQFLGPPDTQYF
.	TRBV7-8	.	TRBJ2-3	TGTGCCAGCAGCTTAACGGGACTCCTTTATTTCACAGATACGCAGTATTTT	CASSLTGLLYFTDTQYF
.	TRBV7-6	.	TRBJ2-7	TGTGCCAGCAGCTTAGGCAGGGATTACGAGCAGTACTTC	CASSLGRDYEQYF
.	TRBV9	.	TRBJ2-1	TGTGCCAGCAGCCCCATGGGTGAGGGGATTTACAATGAGCAGTTCTTC	CASSPMGEGIYNEQFF
.	TRBV21-1	.	TRBJ2-1	TGTGCCAGCAGCAAAGCCTTGTGGTATGAGCAGTTCTTC	CASSKALWYEQFF
.	TRBV19	.	TRBJ2-7	TGTGCCAGTAGTATAGTTGGGAGTCCCTACGAGCAGTACTTC	CASSIVGSPYEQYF
.	TRBV27	TRBD2	TRBJ2-7	TGTGCCAGCAGTCCTATGACTAGCGGGGGCCCTTCGGGGGAGCAGTACTTC	CASSPMTSGGPSGEQYF
.	TRBV19	.	TRBJ2-3	TGTGCCAGTAGTACTTCAGATACGCAGTATTTT	CASSTSDTQYF
.	TRBV5-6	TRBD2	TRBJ2-7	TGTGCCAGCAGCTTTCGACTAGCGGGGAGGTCCTACGAGCAGTACTTC	CASSFRLAGRSYEQYF
.	TRBV29-1	.	TRBJ2-1	TGCAGCGTTGATAGGTTTCTCGGGAATGAGCAGTTCTTC	CSVDRFLGNEQFF
.	TRBV11-2	TRBD2	TRBJ2-1	TGTGCCAGCAGCTTTTTGGTGGCCAAAGGACTAGTGAAGTACAATGAGCAGTTCTTC	CASSFLVAKGLVKYNEQFF
.	TRBV19	.	TRBJ2-5	TGTGCCAGTAGTACCTTTAGAGGGGGGACCCAGTACTTC	CASSTFRGGTQYF
.	TRBV5-1	.	TRBJ1-1	TGCGCCAGCAGCTTGTTCCTAATGAACACTGAAGCTTTCTTT	CASSLFLMNTEAFF
.	TRBV6-6	.	TRBJ2-1	TGTGCCAGCAGTCCCCGAGCGGGCGGTGAGCAGTTCTTC	CASSPRAGGEQFF
.	TRBV5-1	.	TRBJ2-3	TGCGCCAGCAGCTTGGGCGGGGCCCCCGCAGATACGCAGTATTTT	CASSLGGAPADTQYF
.	TRBV7-8	.	TRBJ1-2	TGTGCCAGCAGCAACGGACAGTCCTATGGCTACACCTTC	CASSNGQSYGYTF
.	TRBV19	.	TRBJ1-3	TGTGCCCGAACGCGGGGCTACTCTGGAAACACCATATATTTT	CARTRGYSGNTIYF
.	TRBV18	.	TRBJ1-3	TGTGCCAGCTCACCGCCGAATCCCGATTACACCATATATTTT	CASSPPNPDYTIYF